A single sample is the source of the 6 T cell receptor beta chains below, sequenced in a study of T cells after yellow fever vaccination. TCRdb analysed the 5' RACE reads with MiXCR anew, one entry per CDR3 protein. This sample has about 170,000 distinct CDR3 sequences, with roughly 9.6% found just once. This specimen consisted of CD8+ T cells sorted from PBMCs, obtained 15 days after the yellow fever booster vaccination. The receptors were gathered from a man aged 18 to 30 who received the YFV17D yellow fever vaccine.

The chain has TRBV25-1 and TRBJ1-5, with D perhaps TRBD1 (5 bases). CDR3 size: 14 residues. The V gene's germline CDR1 is MGHDK and CDR2 SYGVNS. Trimming took off 4 bases at V and 6 bases at J, with 13 bases between the two ends. CDR3 bases: TGTGCCAGCAGTGCCCAGGGTGAATTTCAGCCCCAGCATTTT. This translates into CASSAQGEFQPQHF.

In its sample, this clonotype was seen a few times. The chain joins TRBV5-1 to TRBJ2-1, with TRBD2 matching 8 bases. Germline values: CDR1 SGHRS, CDR2 YFSETQ. V shed 5 bases, J shed 8 bases, and the junction held 15 bases outside the gene matches. The CDR3 has 16 amino acids. The CDR3 DNA is TGCGCCAGCAGGCCTAGCGGGCCAACAGGTTCCGATGAGCAGTTCTTC. It specifies CASRPSGPTGSDEQFF.

The chain has TRBV3-1 and TRBJ2-7, with TRBD2 matching 8 bases. The germline CDR1 and CDR2 sequences are LGHDT and YNNKEL (reference sequence). The CDR3 sequence is 19 residues long. Trimming cost V 0 bases and J 7 bases; bases outside gene matches: 20. DNA of the CDR3: TGTGCCAGCAGCCAAGATCCCCCCCTGGGGGGCGGGGGGACGGAGGAGCAGTACTTC. Protein sequence: CASSQDPPLGGGGTEEQYF.

The rearrangement uses TRBV7-2 and TRBJ2-1; D gene unclear. The CDR3 loop spans 13 amino acids. The V end lost 1 base, the J end lost 10 bases, and 11 bases lay between the germline ends. Germline V gives CDR1 SGHTA, CDR2 FQGNSA. CDR3 region: CASSLDPEKEQFF. The CDR3 DNA reads as TGTGCCAGCAGCTTAGATCCGGAGAAGGAGCAGTTCTTC.

This clonotype was observed a few times. The chain carries TRBV2 and TRBJ2-7; D not resolved. Germline assignment: CDR1 SNHLY and CDR2 FYNNEI. V gave up 9 bases and J gave up 5 bases, with 8 bases separating them. This CDR3 is 10 amino acids long. CDR3 amino acids: CASWGNEQYF. CDR3 DNA: TGTGCCAGTTGGGGAAACGAGCAGTACTTC.

CDR3 region: CASNTGGQPQHF. Written as DNA, the CDR3 is TGTGCCAGCAACACAGGGGGTCAGCCCCAGCATTTT. The V gene is TRBV2, the J gene TRBJ1-5, with TRBD1 matching 8 bases. V shed 7 bases, J shed 6 bases, and the junction held 2 bases outside the gene matches. CDR1 and CDR2 from the germline V gene are SNHLY and FYNNEI. The CDR3 consists of 12 residues.